This T cell receptor beta chain was identified during a study of identical twins. Overall study results and limits: Zero-insertion findings could be partly confounded by invariant cells (MAIT and iNKT cells). With abundant cord blood beta clonotypes, insertions were fewer; memory repertoires showed no such pattern.

Each CDR3 protein gets one entry after TCRdb re-called the 5' RACE reads with MiXCR. The sample records 450,000 to 650,000 distinct CDR3 sequences, 9.6% being singletons. The germline CDR1 and CDR2 sequences are SEHNR and FQNEAQ (reference sequence). After removal of 3 bases from V and 3 bases from J, the junction contained 10 bases not matched to a gene. The CDR3 is made up of 17 amino acids. As to this clonotype: The antigen remains undetermined.

A further study also used this sample, focusing on yellow fever vaccine responses in identical twins.

This clonotype was obtained from a woman under 30 in good health. Sequencing was done on a sample of PBMCs. J is TRBJ2-1 and V is TRBV7-9; 8 nucleotides agree with TRBD1. The chain's CDR3 is CASSFTTRQGFYNEQFF. CDR3 in DNA: TGTGCCAGCAGCTTTACCACTCGACAGGGGTTCTACAATGAGCAGTTCTTC.